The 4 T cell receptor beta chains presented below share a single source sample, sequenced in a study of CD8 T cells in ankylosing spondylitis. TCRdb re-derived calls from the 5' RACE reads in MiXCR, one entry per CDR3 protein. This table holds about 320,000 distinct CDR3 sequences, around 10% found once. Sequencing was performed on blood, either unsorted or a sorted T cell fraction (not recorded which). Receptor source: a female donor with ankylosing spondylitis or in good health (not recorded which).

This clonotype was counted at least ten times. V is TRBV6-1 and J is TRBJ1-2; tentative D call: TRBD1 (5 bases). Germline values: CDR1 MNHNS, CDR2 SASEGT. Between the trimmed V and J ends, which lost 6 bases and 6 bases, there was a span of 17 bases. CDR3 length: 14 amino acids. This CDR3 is CASRGDALVNGYTF. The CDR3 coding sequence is TGTGCCAGCAGAGGGGACGCGCTGGTCAATGGCTACACCTTC.

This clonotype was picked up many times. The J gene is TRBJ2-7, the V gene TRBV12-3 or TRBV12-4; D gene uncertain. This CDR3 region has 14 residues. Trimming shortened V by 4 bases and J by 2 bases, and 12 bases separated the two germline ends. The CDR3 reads CASSYGTTTYEQYF. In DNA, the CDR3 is TGTGCCAGCAGTTATGGAACCACGACCTACGAGCAGTACTTC.

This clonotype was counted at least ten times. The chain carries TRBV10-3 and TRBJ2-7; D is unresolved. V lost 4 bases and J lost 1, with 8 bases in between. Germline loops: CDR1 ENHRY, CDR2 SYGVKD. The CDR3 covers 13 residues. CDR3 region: CAISGDLSYEQYF. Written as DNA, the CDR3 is TGTGCCATCAGTGGAGATCTATCCTACGAGCAGTACTTC.

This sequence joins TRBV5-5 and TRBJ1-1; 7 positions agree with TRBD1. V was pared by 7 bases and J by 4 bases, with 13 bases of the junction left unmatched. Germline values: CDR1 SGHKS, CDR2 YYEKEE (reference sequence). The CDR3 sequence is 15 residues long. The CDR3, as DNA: TGTGCCAGCCGACGGACAGGCGGAAGAAGCACTGAAGCTTTCTTT. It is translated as CASRRTGGRSTEAFF.